This paragraph covers one TCR beta chain sequence. Antigen specificity is unknown. The V gene lost 6 bases and the J gene lost 0 bases, with 12 bases spanning the gap. CDR3 length: 15 amino acids. The data belong to a study of T-cell reconstitution after alpha-beta-depleted transplantation in children. Whole-study results and caveats: At around two months after transplant, the alpha-beta T cells were reportedly derived from several hundred expanded clones that came from non-depleted graft cells. Hyperexpanded clones declined; after one year, newly produced T cells mostly supplied diversity. Some patients' high day-60 TCRbeta diversity was traced to surviving recipient T cells and thymic progenitors.

Construction of the TCRbeta library involved unique molecular identifiers. TCRdb reanalysed the PCR reads using MiXCR and keeps one entry per CDR3 protein. The sample consists of 200,000 to 250,000 distinct CDR3 sequences, over 20% of them appearing once. The sequenced sample was PBMCs, obtained before TCRalphabeta/CD19-depleted stem cell transplant. The chain is built from TRBV12-3 or TRBV12-4 and TRBJ2-4; D is unclear. This TCR derives from a girl aged 2 to 9 with Fanconi anemia, due to receive a stem cell transplant. The CDR3 region has the DNA TGTGCCAGCAGCCAACCCAAGGAAGCCAAAAACATTCAGTACTTC. Translation: CASSQPKEAKNIQYF.